Detailed here is one T cell receptor (beta chain). This sample is drawn from a study of siplizumab effects on memory and regulatory T cells. TCRdb's copy holds only in-frame clones and misses some; the assay was immunoSEQ multiplex PCR. The sample consists of tens of thousands of clones, more than 80% of them appearing once. The CDR3 totals 13 residues. V was trimmed by 1 base and J by 6 bases, leaving 7 bases between them. CDR1 SEHNR and CDR2 FQNEAQ come from the germline V gene (reference sequence). The J gene is TRBJ2-1, the V gene TRBV7-9; perhaps D is TRBD1 or TRBD2 (5 bases each). The sample was CD8+ T cells sorted from blood. The sequence came from a human donor in good health. The CDR3 bases are TGTGCCAGCAGCTTAGGAGGGACCAATGAGCAGTTCTTC. This gives the protein CASSLGGTNEQFF.